Here is one TCR beta chain with its context. Antigen: not known. The CDR3 is 13 residues long. Deletions cut 0 bases from V and 1 base from J, with 4 bases between. Germline CDR1 and CDR2: SEHNR and FQNEAQ (reference sequence). The PCR employed 60 Vbeta primers together with 13 Jbeta primers. Original processing methods: An analysis performed later counted 70 million to 90 million unique TCR beta chains (approximately 12 million of them shared). Assay: immunoSEQ multiplex PCR; the TCRdb copy retains only in-frame clones and omits some. The V and J calls and clone size are taken from that table; D and trimming were inferred from the DNA. The sample includes 160,000 or so clones, 80% of them seen just once. This sample was taken from a study of cytomegalovirus exposure and HLA in healthy donors. Overall study findings and caveats: Accounts indicate the classifier identified cytomegalovirus status with strong specificity and sensitivity.

Sequencing used PBMCs. The chain is built from TRBV7-9 and TRBJ2-7; D gene uncertain. The sequence derives from a man aged 25-40 years in good health and CMV-seronegative. CDR3 nucleotides: TGTGCCAGCAGCTTAGCGACATCCTACGAGCAGTACTTC. Amino acid sequence: CASSLATSYEQYF.